This section outlines one T cell receptor beta chain sequence together with its context. The data were taken from a study of blood T cell repertoires in COVID-19. Sequenced by immunoSEQ multiplex PCR; TCRdb stores in-frame clones only, minus some. The data show about 250,000 clones, with more than 75% seen just once and 0.99% held by the top ten. CDR1 MNHEY and CDR2 SMNVEV come from the germline V gene (reference sequence). The V segment lost 7 bases and the J segment 4 bases; nucleotides outside the gene matches: 1. CDR3 length equals 12 residues. V is TRBV27 and J is TRBJ1-2, with 9 positions matching TRBD1. The sequenced sample was peripheral blood. This TCR came from a woman between 40 and 50 years old who had recovered from COVID-19. This chain's CDR3 is CASTGQGYGYTF. CDR3 sequence (DNA): TGTGCCAGCACGGGACAGGGCTATGGCTACACCTTC.